A selection of T cell receptor beta chains follows, all from one sample in a study of T cells in Graves' hyperthyroidism and ophthalmopathy. TCRdb reprocessed the multiplex PCR reads via MiXCR and lists one record per CDR3 protein. The data contain about 350,000 distinct CDR3 sequences, roughly 13% of them singletons. The sample was blood. These receptors were collected from a woman between 25 and 40 years old with Graves' hyperthyroidism. CDR3s include the opening cysteine and the closing phenylalanine or tryptophan. The order of the fields is D gene, clone size, J gene, V gene, CDR3 DNA, CDR3 protein. The D gene is left open where the match is weak. Where a row states a size, it is once, few, many or the class of an expanded clone; other rows omit it.

>-|few|TRBJ2-5|TRBV11-2
TGTGCCAGCAGCCAAGGGGGGGCCGCTTCACAAGAGACCCAGTACTTC
CASSQGGAASQETQYF
>TRBD1|many|TRBJ1-2|TRBV30
TGTGCCTGGAGGGACAGGAGAGGAAATGGCTACACCTTC
CAWRDRRGNGYTF
>-|many|TRBJ1-1|TRBV5-1
TGCGCCAGCAGCTTATGGCTCAGGGGTAACACTGAAGCTTTCTTT
CASSLWLRGNTEAFF
>-|few|TRBJ2-7|TRBV18
TGTGCCAGCTCACTGAACCGGGACTCCTACGAGCAGTACTTT
CASSLNRDSYEQYF
>TRBD1|few|TRBJ1-6|TRBV19
TGTGCCAGTAAGACAGGGATTAATTCACCCCTCCACTTT
CASKTGINSPLHF
>-|many|TRBJ1-1|TRBV2
TGTGCCAGCAGCAAAGGGGAGGGCACTGAAGCTTTCTTT
CASSKGEGTEAFF
>TRBD2|many|TRBJ2-2|TRBV2
TGTGCCAGCAGTGGAAGCGGGAGAGGGTACACCGGGGAGCTGTTTTTT
CASSGSGRGYTGELFF
>TRBD2|-|TRBJ2-5|TRBV11-3
TGTGCCAGCAGCTTAGGGCTAGCGGGGCCAGAGACCCAGTACTTC
CASSLGLAGPETQYF
>TRBD1|once|TRBJ1-1|TRBV11-2
TGTGCCAGCAGCATGGACAGGGGGAAGGTTGAAGCTTTCTTT
CASSMDRGKVEAFF
>-|-|TRBJ2-5|TRBV3-1
TGTGCCAGCAGCCAAGACGGGTTCCAAGAGACCCAGTACTTC
CASSQDGFQETQYF
>-|few|TRBJ1-6|TRBV28
TGTGCCAGCACCTGGGGGCGGAATTCACCCCTCCACTTT
CASTWGRNSPLHF
>-|-|TRBJ1-1|TRBV5-1
TGCGCCAGCAGCTTGGCCTCAAACAGAAACACTGAAGCTTTCTTT
CASSLASNRNTEAFF
>TRBD1|many|TRBJ1-1|TRBV12-3/TRBV12-4
TGTGCCAGCAGCCCCGACAGGGGTCGCACTGAAGCTTTCTTT
CASSPDRGRTEAFF
>TRBD1|many|TRBJ2-1|TRBV12-3/TRBV12-4
TGTGCCAGCAGTTTCCAGGGGGCCTACAATGAGCAGTTCTTC
CASSFQGAYNEQFF
>-|-|TRBJ2-7|TRBV7-9
TGTGCCAGCAGCTCAGACACCACCTACGAGCAGTACTTC
CASSSDTTYEQYF
>-|many|TRBJ1-1|TRBV20-1
TGCAGTGCCTCGGCTGGGTTGTACACTGAAGCTTTCTTT
CSASAGLYTEAFF
>-|-|TRBJ2-5|TRBV7-9
TGTGCCAGCAGCCCCCTCCCAGGTTCGGCTGGAGGAGAGACCCAGTACTTC
CASSPLPGSAGGETQYF
>-|many|TRBJ1-1|TRBV6-1
TGTGCCAGCAGTGGGGGACACATGAACACTGAAGCTTTCTTT
CASSGGHMNTEAFF
>-|few|TRBJ1-3|TRBV7-6
TGTGCCAGCAGCTCGGGACCGAGCTCTGGAAACACCATATATTTT
CASSSGPSSGNTIYF
>TRBD1|many|TRBJ2-7|TRBV28
TGTGCCAGCAGTTTTGGACAGGGGGTTTGGCAGTACTTC
CASSFGQGVWQYF
>-|few|TRBJ2-7|TRBV2
TGTGCCAGCAGTGGGGACGAGCAGTACTTC
CASSGDEQYF
>-|-|TRBJ2-7|TRBV7-9
TGTGCCAGCAGCTTACAAGCGAGCGAGCAGTACTTC
CASSLQASEQYF
>-|few|TRBJ2-5|TRBV7-8
TGTGCCAGCAGCCGGACGTACCAAGAGACCCAGTACTTC
CASSRTYQETQYF
>-|few|TRBJ2-7|TRBV6-1
TGTGCCAGCAGCGTTCCTTTTAGTTCCGAGCAGTACTTC
CASSVPFSSEQYF
>TRBD2|many|TRBJ2-1|TRBV20-1
TGCAGTGCTAGAACTAGCGGAGCCTTCACCAATGAGCAGTTCTTC
CSARTSGAFTNEQFF
>TRBD2|-|TRBJ2-7|TRBV14
TGTGCCAGCAGCCCTCTAGAGGGAGGGAGCTACGAGCAGTACTTC
CASSPLEGGSYEQYF
>-|-|TRBJ2-1|TRBV29-1
TGCAGCGGGGGGGGGGCCAATGAGCAGTTCTTC
CSGGGANEQFF
>TRBD1|few|TRBJ1-5|TRBV6-9
TGTGCCAGCAGGGACAGGCCCAAAAGCCTCAATCAGCCCCAGCATTTT
CASRDRPKSLNQPQHF
>TRBD2|-|TRBJ2-7|TRBV5-8
TGTGCCAGCAGCAGAGGAGGACTAGCGAGGTACGAGCAGTACTTC
CASSRGGLARYEQYF
>TRBD1|many|TRBJ2-5|TRBV30
TGTGCCTGGAGTGTAGACAGGGGCCAAGAGACCCAGTACTTC
CAWSVDRGQETQYF
>TRBD1|many|TRBJ2-7|TRBV15
TGTGCCACCAGCCCGGACAGGGGAGCCTACGAGCAGTACTTC
CATSPDRGAYEQYF
>-|-|TRBJ1-2|TRBV29-1
TGCAGCGTGGCACTTCCCGGTTATGGCTACACCTTC
CSVALPGYGYTF
>TRBD2|many|TRBJ2-1|TRBV12-3/TRBV12-4
TGTGCCAGCAGTCTACTAGCGGGAGCATACAATGAGCAGTTCTTC
CASSLLAGAYNEQFF
>-|-|TRBJ2-6|TRBV9
TGTGCCAGCAGCGTAGAAGCCTTCGGGGCCAACGTCCTGACTTTC
CASSVEAFGANVLTF
>-|-|TRBJ2-1|TRBV27
TGTGCCAGCAGTTATACTGAGAATGAGCAGTTCTTC
CASSYTENEQFF
>TRBD1|many|TRBJ2-7|TRBV2
TGTGCCAGCAGGACGGACAGGGGAGTTGGCGAGCAGTACTTC
CASRTDRGVGEQYF
>TRBD1|-|TRBJ2-6|TRBV7-9
TGTGCCAGCAGCCAAAGGGGGCAGGGCCGTGGAGCCAACGTCCTGACTTTC
CASSQRGQGRGANVLTF
>TRBD1|many|TRBJ2-1|TRBV7-6
TGTGCCAGCAGCTTAGGACAGGGTAGGAATGAGCAGTTCTTC
CASSLGQGRNEQFF
>-|many|TRBJ2-5|TRBV6-2/TRBV6-3
TGTGCCAGCAGTGCCCCGGACAGCGGGAAAACCCAGTACTTC
CASSAPDSGKTQYF
>-|-|TRBJ1-2|TRBV13
TGTGCCAGCAGCTTATATTCCACTAACTATGGCTACACCTTC
CASSLYSTNYGYTF
>TRBD1|few|TRBJ2-7|TRBV9
TGTGCCAGCAGCGTAGGAGGTGGGACAGTTGAGCAGTACTTC
CASSVGGGTVEQYF
>-|many|TRBJ1-1|TRBV3-1
TGTGCCAGCAGCCGAAGGACGGACTTACAACAGAACACTGAAGCTTTCTTT
CASSRRTDLQQNTEAFF
>TRBD2|-|TRBJ2-7|TRBV24-1
TGTGCCACCAGTGATACGACTAGCGGGAGTGTCAACGAGCAGTACTTC
CATSDTTSGSVNEQYF
>-|few|TRBJ2-3|TRBV9
TGTGCCAGCAGCGTTAAGGGACTCACAGATACGCAGTATTTT
CASSVKGLTDTQYF